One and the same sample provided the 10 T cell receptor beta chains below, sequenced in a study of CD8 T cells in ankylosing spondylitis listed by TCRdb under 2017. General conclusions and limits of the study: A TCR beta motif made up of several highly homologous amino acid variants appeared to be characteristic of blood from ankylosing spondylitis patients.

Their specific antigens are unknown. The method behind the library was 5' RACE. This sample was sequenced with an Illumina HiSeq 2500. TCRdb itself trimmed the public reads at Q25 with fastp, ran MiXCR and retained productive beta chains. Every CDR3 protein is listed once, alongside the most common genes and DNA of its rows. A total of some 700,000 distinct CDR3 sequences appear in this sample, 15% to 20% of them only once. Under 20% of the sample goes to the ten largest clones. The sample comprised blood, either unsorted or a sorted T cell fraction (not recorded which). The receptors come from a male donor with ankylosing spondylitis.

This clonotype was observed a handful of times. In nucleotides, the CDR3 is TGCAGTGCTAGGGACAGGTCGACCTACGAGCAGTACTTC. Translation: CSARDRSTYEQYF. The chain links TRBV20-1 to TRBJ2-7; 7 bases line up with TRBD1. Germline V gives CDR1 DFQATT, CDR2 SNEGSKA (reference sequence). This CDR3 contains 13 residues. V shed 3 bases, J shed 2 bases, and the junction held 4 bases outside the gene matches.

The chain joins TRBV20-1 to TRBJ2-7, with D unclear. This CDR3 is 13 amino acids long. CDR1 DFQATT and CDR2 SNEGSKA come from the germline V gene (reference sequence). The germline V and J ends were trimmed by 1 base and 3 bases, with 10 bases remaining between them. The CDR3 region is CSARVQTDYEQYF. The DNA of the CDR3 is TGCAGTGCTAGAGTACAGACTGACTACGAGCAGTACTTC.

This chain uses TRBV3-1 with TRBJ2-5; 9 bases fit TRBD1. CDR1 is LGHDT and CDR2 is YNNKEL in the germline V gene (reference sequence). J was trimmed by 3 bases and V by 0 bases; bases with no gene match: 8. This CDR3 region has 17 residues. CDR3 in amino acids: CASSQDSWDRAKETQYF. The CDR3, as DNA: TGTGCCAGCAGCCAAGATTCCTGGGACAGGGCCAAAGAGACCCAGTACTTC.

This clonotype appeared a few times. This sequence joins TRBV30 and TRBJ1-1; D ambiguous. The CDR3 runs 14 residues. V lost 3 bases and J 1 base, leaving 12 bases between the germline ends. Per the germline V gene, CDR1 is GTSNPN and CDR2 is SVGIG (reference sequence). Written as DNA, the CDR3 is TGTGCCTGGAGCCTAGTGGTACAGAACACTGAAGCTTTCTTT. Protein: CAWSLVVQNTEAFF. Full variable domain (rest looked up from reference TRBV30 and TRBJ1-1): SQTIHQWPATLVQPVGSPLSLECTVEGTSNPNLYWYRQAAGRGLQLLFYSVGIGQISSEVPQNLSASRPQDRQFILSSKKLLLSDSGFYLCAWSLVVQNTEAFFGQGTRLTVV.

The CDR3 loop is CAWSVALATDTQYF. In DNA form, the CDR3 reads TGTGCCTGGAGTGTAGCCCTCGCCACAGATACGCAGTATTTT. V is TRBV30 and J is TRBJ2-3; D unresolved. This CDR3 region has 14 residues. CDR1 and CDR2 (germline): GTSNPN, SVGIG (reference sequence). Trimming removed 0 bases from V and 2 bases from J, with 9 bases in between.

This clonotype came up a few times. For the CDR3, the DNA is TGTGCCAGCAGTGTCGGACACAATGAGCAGTTCTTC. Protein sequence: CASSVGHNEQFF. This chain connects TRBV2 to TRBJ2-1; D gene unclear. From germline, CDR1 is SNHLY and CDR2 FYNNEI. V was pared by 4 bases and J by 5 bases, with 6 bases between. This CDR3 is built from 12 residues.

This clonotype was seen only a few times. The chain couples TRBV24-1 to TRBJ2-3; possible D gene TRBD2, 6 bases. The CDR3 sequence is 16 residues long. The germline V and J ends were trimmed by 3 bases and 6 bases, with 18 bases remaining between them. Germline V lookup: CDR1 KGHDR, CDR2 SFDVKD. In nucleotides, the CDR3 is TGTGCCACCAGTGATGATACGCGGGACCGGTGGGATACGCAGTATTTT. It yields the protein CATSDDTRDRWDTQYF.

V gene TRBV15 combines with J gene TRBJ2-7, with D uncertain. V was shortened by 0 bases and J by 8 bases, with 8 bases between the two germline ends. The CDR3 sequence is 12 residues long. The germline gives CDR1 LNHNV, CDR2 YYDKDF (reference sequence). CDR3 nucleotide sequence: TGTGCCACCAGCAGAGATCAAAGCCAGCAGTACTTC. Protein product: CATSRDQSQQYF.

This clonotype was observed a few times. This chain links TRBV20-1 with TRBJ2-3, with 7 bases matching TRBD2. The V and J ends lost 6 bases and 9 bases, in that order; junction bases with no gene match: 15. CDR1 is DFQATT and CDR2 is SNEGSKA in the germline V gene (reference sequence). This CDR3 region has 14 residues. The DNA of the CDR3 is TGCAGTGCCTCTACAGTAGCGGGCGCTCCCACGCAGTATTTT. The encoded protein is CSASTVAGAPTQYF.

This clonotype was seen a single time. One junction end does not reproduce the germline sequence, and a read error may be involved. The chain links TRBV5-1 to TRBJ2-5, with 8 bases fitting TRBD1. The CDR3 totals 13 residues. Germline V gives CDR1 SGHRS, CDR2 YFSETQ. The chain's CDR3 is CASSGQGRETQCF. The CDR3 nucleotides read TGCGCCAGCAGCGGACAGGGTCGAGAGACCCAGTGCTTC. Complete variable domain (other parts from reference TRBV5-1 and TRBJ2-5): KAGVTQTPRYLIKTRGQQVTLSCSPISGHRSVSWYQQTPGQGLQFLFEYFSETQRNKGNFPGRFSGRQFSNSRSEMNVSTLELGDSALYLCASSGQGRETQCFGPGTRLLVL.